This note documents a single T cell receptor beta chain sequence. Its cognate antigen is unknown. Germline CDR1 LNHDA, CDR2 SQIVND (reference sequence). V was pared by 5 bases and J by 2 bases, with 9 bases of the junction left unmatched. This CDR3 is built from 16 residues. These data are taken from a study of cytotoxic CD8 clonotypes in ibrutinib-treated CLL. Study as a whole: 11 relapsed/refractory, roughly 15 treatment-naive; around 18 IGHV unmutated. Notes on the study in general: Baseline levels of clonality went above those of age-matched healthy donors and moved with circulating CD8+ T-cell counts. Clonality climbed at ibrutinib response, then dropped toward baseline at progression.

Sequencing was designed to attain a depth spanning 1 in 200,000 to 1 in 1 million T cells. The protocol was immunoSEQ multiplex PCR, while the TCRdb copy is restricted to in-frame clones and leaves out a portion. The sample has over 110,000 clones, around 90% seen once. This receptor was identified in a human donor with chronic lymphocytic leukemia. The sequencing used PBMCs, collected after 12 months of ibrutinib treatment. The V gene is TRBV19, the J gene TRBJ2-7; 10 nucleotides agree with TRBD2. The CDR3: CASSPNSGRYTYEQYF. The CDR3 DNA reads TGTGCCAGTAGTCCGAATAGCGGGAGGTATACCTACGAGCAGTACTTC.